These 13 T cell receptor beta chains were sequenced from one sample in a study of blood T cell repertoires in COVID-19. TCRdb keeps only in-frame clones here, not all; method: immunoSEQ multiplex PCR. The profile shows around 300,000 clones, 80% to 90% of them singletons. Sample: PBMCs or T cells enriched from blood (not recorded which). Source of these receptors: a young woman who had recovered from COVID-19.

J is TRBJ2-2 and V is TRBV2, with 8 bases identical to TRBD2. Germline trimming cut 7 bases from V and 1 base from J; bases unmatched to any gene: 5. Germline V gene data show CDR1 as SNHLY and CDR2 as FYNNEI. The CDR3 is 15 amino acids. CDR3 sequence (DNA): TGTGCCAGCATCGCGGGGGGCCGGAACACCGGGGAGCTGTTTTTT. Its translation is CASIAGGRNTGELFF.

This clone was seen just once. DNA for the CDR3: TGTGCCAGCAGCTCGTTGGGGACAGATACCGGGGAGCTGTTTTTT. Translated, it gives CASSSLGTDTGELFF. This rearrangement joins TRBV11-3 to TRBJ2-2; 7 positions match TRBD1. Germline CDR1 SGHNT, CDR2 YENEEA. V dropped 4 bases and J dropped 5; count of bases not matched to a gene: 7. The CDR3 spans 15 residues.

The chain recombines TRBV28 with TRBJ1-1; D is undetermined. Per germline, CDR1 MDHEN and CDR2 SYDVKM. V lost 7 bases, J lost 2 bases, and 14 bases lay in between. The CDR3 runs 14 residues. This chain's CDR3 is CASTPLEINTEAFF. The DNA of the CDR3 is TGTGCCAGCACCCCACTGGAGATCAACACTGAAGCTTTCTTT.

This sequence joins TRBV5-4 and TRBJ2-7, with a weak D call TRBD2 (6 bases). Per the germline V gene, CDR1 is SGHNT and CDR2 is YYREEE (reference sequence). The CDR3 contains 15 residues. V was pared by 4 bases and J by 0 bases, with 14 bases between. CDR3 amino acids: CASSGDGTPSYEQYF. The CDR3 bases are TGTGCCAGCAGCGGCGACGGGACTCCCTCCTACGAGCAGTACTTC.

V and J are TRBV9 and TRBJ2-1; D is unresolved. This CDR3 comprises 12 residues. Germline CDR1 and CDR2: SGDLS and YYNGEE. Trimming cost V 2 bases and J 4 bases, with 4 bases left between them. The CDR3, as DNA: TGTGCCAGCAGCGTCGGTTACAATGAGCAGTTCTTC. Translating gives CASSVGYNEQFF. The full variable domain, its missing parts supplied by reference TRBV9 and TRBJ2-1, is DSGVTQTPKHLITATGQRVTLRCSPRSGDLSVYWYQQSLDQGLQFLIQYYNGEERAKGNILERFSAQQFPDLHSELNLSSLELGDSALYFCASSVGYNEQFFGPGTRLTVL.

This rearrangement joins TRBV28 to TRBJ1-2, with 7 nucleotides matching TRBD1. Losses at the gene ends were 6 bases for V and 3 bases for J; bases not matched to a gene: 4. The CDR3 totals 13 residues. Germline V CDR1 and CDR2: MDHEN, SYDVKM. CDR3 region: CASRDGTDYGYTF. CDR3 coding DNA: TGTGCCAGCAGAGACGGGACAGACTATGGCTACACCTTC.

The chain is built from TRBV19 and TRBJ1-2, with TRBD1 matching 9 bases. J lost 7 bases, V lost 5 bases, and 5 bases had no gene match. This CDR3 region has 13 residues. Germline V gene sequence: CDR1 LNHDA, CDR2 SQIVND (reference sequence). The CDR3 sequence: CASSPGTGSGYTF. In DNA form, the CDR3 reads TGTGCCAGTAGTCCCGGGACAGGGAGTGGCTACACCTTC.

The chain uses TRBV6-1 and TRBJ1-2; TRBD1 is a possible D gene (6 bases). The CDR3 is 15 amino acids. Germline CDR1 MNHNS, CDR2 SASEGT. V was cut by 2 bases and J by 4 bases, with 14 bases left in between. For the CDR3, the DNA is TGTGCCAGCAGTGAATCGAAGGGCAGGGGCTATGGCTACACCTTC. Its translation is CASSESKGRGYGYTF.

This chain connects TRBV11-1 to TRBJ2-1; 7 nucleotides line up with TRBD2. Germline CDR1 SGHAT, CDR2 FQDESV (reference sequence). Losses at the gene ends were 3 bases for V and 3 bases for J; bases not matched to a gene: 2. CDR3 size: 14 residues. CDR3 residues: CASSLGGVYNEQFF. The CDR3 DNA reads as TGTGCCAGCAGCTTGGGAGGGGTCTACAATGAGCAGTTCTTC.

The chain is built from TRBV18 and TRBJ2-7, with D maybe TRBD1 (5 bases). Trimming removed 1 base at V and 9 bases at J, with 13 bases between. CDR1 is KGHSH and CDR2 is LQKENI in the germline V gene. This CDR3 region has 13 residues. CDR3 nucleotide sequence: TGTGCCAGCTCACCACGGCAGGGCCTACGGCAGTACTTC. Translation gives CASSPRQGLRQYF.

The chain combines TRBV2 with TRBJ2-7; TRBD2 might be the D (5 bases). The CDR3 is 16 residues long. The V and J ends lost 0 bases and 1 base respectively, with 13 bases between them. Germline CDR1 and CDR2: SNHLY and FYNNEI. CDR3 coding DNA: TGTGCCAGCAGTGAAGCGGTCCGGGGTAGTTCCTACGAGCAGTACTTC. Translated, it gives CASSEAVRGSSYEQYF.

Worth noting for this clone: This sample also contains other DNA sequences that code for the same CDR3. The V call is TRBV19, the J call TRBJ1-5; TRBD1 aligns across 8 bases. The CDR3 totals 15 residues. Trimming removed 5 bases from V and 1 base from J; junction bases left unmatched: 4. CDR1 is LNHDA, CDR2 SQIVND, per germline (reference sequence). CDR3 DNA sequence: TGTGCCAGTAGTCGGACAGGGAGGAGCAATCAGCCCCAGCATTTT. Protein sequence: CASSRTGRSNQPQHF.

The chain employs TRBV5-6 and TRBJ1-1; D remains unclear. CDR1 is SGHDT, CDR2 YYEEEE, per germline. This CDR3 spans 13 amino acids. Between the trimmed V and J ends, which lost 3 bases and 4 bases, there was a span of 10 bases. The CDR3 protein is CASSWGAGTEAFF. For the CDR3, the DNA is TGTGCCAGCAGCTGGGGAGCGGGCACTGAAGCTTTCTTT.